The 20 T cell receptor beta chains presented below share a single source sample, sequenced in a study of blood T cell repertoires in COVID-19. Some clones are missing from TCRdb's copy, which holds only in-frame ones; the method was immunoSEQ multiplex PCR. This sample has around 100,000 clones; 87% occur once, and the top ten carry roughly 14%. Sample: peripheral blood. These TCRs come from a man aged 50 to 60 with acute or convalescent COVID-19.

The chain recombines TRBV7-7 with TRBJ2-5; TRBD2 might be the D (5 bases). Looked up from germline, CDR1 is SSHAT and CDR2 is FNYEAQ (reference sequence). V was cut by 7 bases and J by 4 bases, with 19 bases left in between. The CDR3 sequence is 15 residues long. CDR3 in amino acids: CASTAGPARGETQYF. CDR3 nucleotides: TGTGCCAGCACCGCAGGCCCGGCCCGGGGAGAGACCCAGTACTTC.

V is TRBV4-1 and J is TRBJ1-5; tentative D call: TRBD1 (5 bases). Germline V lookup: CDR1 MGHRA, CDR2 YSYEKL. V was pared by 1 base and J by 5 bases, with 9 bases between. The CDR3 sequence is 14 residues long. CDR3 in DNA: TGCGCCAGCAGCCAAGTGCAGGGTCATCAGCCCCAGCATTTT. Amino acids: CASSQVQGHQPQHF.

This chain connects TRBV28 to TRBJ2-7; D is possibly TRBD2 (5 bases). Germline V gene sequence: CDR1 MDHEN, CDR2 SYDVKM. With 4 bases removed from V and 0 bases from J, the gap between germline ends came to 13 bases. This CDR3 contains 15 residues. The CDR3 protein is CASSSHGLSSYEQYF. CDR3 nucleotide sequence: TGTGCCAGCAGTTCACATGGACTGAGCTCCTACGAGCAGTACTTC.

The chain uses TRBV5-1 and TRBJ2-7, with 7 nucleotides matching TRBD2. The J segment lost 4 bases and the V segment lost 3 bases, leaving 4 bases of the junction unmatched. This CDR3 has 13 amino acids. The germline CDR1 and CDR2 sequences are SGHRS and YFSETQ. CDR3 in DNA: TGCGCCAGCAGCTCCGGACTAGTATACGAGCAGTACTTC. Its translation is CASSSGLVYEQYF.

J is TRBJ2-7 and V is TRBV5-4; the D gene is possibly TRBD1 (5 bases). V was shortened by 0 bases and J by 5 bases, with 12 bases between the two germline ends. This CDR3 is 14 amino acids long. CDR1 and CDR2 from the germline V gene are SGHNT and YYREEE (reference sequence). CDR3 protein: CASSLGQGRHEQYF. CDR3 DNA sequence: TGTGCCAGCAGCTTGGGCCAGGGTAGACACGAGCAGTACTTC.

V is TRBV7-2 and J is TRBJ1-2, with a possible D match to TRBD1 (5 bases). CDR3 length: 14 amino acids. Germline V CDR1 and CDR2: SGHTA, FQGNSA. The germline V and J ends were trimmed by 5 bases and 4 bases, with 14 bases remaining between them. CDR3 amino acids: CASSNKGQGYGYTF. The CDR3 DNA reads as TGTGCCAGCAGCAACAAGGGGCAGGGCTATGGCTACACCTTC.

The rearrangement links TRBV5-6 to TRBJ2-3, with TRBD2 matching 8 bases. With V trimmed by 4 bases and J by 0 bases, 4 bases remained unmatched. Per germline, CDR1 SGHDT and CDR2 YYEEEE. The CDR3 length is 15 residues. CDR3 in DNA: TGTGCCAGCAGCACACTAGCGGCGAGCACAGATACGCAGTATTTT. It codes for CASSTLAASTDTQYF.

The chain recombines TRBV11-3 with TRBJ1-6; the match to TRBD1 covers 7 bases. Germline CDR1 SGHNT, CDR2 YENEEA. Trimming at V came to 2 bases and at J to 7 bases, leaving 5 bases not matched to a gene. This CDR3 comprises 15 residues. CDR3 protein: CASSLLGQRNSPLHF. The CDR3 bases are TGTGCCAGCAGCTTATTGGGACAGCGAAATTCACCCCTCCACTTT.

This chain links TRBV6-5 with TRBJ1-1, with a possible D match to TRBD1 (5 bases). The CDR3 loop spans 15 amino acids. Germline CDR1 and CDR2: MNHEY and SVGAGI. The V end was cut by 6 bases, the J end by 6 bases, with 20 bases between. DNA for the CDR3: TGTGCCAGCAGCCCCATGGGGGGTTCTCGCTCTGAAGCTTTCTTT. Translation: CASSPMGGSRSEAFF.

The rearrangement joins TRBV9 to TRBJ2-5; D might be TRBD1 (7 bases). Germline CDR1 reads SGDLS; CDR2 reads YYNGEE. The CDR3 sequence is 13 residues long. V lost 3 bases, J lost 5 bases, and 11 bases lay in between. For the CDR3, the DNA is TGTGCCAGCAGCGGGGACAGCGGGGAGACCCAGTACTTC. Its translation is CASSGDSGETQYF.

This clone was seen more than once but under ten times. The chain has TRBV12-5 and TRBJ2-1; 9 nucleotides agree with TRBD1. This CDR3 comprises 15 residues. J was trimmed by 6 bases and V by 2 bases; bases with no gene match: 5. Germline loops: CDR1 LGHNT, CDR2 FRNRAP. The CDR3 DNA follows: TGTGCTAGTGGTTTGAGGACAGGGGCAGGCAATGAGCAGTTCTTC. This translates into CASGLRTGAGNEQFF.

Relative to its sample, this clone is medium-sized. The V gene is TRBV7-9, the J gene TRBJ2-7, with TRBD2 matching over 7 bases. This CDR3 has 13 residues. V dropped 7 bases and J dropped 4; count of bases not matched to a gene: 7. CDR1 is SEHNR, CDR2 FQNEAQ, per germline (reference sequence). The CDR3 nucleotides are TGTGCCAGCAACCCTAGCGGAGCGTACGAGCAGTACTTC. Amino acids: CASNPSGAYEQYF. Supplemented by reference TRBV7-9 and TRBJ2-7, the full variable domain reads DTGVSQNPRHKITKRGQNVTFRCDPISEHNRLYWYRQTLGQGPEFLTYFQNEAQLEKSRLLSDRFSAERPKGSFSTLEIQRTEQGDSAMYLCASNPSGAYEQYFGPGTRLTVT.

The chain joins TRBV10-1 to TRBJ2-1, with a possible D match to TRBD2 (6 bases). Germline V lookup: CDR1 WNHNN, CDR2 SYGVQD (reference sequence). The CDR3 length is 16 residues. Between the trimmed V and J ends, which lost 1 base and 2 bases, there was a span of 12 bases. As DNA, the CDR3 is TGCGCCAGCAGTGAGTTCTCTAGCGTCCCCTACAATGAGCAGTTCTTC. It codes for CASSEFSSVPYNEQFF.

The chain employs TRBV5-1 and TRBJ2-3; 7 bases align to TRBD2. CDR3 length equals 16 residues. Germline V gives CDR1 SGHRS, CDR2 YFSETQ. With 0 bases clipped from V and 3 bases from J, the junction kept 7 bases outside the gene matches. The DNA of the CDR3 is TGCGCCAGCAGCTTGGGTGGGAGGGCCCGGACAGATACGCAGTATTTT. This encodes CASSLGGRARTDTQYF.

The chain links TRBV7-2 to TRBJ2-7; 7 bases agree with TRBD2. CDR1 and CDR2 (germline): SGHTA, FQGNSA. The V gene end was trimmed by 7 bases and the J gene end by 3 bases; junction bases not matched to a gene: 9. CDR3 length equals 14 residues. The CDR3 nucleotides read TGTGCCAGCAAGCGCTCTAGCGGCAGCTACGAGCAGTACTTC. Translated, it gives CASKRSSGSYEQYF.

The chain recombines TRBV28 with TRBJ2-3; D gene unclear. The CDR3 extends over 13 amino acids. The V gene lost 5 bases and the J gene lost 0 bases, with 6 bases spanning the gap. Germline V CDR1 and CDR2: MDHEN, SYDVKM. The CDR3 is CASSPGSTDTQYF. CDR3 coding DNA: TGTGCCAGCAGTCCCGGGAGCACAGATACGCAGTATTTT.

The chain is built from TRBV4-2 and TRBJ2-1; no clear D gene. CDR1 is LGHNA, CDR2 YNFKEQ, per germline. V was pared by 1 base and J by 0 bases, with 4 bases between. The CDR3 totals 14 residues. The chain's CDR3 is CASSQAGSYNEQFF. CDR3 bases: TGTGCCAGCAGCCAAGCCGGCTCCTACAATGAGCAGTTCTTC.

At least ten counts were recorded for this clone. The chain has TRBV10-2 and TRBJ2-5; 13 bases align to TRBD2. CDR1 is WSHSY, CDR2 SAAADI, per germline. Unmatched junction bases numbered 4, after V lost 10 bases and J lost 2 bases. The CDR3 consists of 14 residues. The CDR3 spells CATGTSGTQETQYF. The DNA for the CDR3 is TGCGCCACTGGGACTAGCGGGACACAAGAGACCCAGTACTTC.

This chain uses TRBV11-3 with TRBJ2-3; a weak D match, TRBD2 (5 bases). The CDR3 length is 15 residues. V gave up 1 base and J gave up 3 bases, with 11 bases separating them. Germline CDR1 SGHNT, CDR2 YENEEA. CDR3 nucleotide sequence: TGTGCCAGCAGCTTAGCGGGAAGTGGAACAGATACGCAGTATTTT. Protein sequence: CASSLAGSGTDTQYF.

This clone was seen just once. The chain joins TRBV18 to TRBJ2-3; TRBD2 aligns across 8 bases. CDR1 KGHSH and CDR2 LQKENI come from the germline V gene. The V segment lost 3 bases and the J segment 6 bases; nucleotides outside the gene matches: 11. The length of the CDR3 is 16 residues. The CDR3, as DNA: TGTGCCAGCTCACCTCTACCTAGCGGGTCAATCGATACGCAGTATTTT. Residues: CASSPLPSGSIDTQYF.